Each of the 3 T cell receptor beta chains below was sequenced from the same sample in a study of blood T cells in healthy people across ages. The authors ran a second PCR of about 6 to 11 cycles using a sample-barcoded 5' primer and a J-beta primer mix. TCRdb re-called the 5' RACE reads with MiXCR, one entry per CDR3 protein. The sample has about 780,000 distinct CDR3 sequences; 20% to 30% are singletons. The sample was also linked to a second study, of T cells of mothers and their children.

The sample consisted of blood. These receptors came from a boy between 5 and 17 years old in good health.

This chain joins TRBV12-3 or TRBV12-4 and TRBJ2-1; TRBD1 matches 10 bases. The length of the CDR3 is 18 residues. After removal of 5 bases from V and 7 bases from J, the junction contained 17 bases not matched to a gene. The CDR3 loop is CASSLGGLTGQGRNEQFF. The CDR3 region has the DNA TGTGCCAGCAGTCTTGGTGGACTGACGGGACAGGGGAGAAATGAGCAGTTCTTC.

This clonotype was seen more than once but under ten times. One end of the junction fails to match germline, which may point to a read error. The V gene is TRBV6-1, the J gene TRBJ2-4, with D perhaps matching TRBD2 (6 bases). CDR1 is MNHNS, CDR2 SASEGT, per germline. The CDR3 loop spans 17 amino acids. The CDR3 nucleotides read TGTGCCATCAGTGAGTCGGGGGATCCACTAGCCAAAAACATTCAGTACTTC. This translates into CAISESGDPLAKNIQYF.

This clonotype has only a few counts. The chain has TRBV2 and TRBJ2-3; D is perhaps TRBD2 (6 bases). The ends were cut back, 8 bases at V and 6 bases at J, with 18 bases in the middle. CDR1 and CDR2 (germline): SNHLY, FYNNEI. The CDR3 contains 14 residues. For the CDR3, the DNA is TGTGCCAGCGGGGCGGGGTCGCCCCCGGATACGCAGTATTTT. The encoded protein is CASGAGSPPDTQYF.